One T cell receptor (beta chain) is described in this entry. Antigen unknown. The entry originates in a study of cytomegalovirus exposure and HLA in healthy donors. General study results and limits: The authors assumed roughly uniform sequencing depth across donors for presence/absence analyses.

Researchers ran the PCR with 60 Vbeta and 13 Jbeta primers. Using immunoSEQ multiplex PCR, the repertoire was profiled, and TCRdb retains in-frame clones only, with some absent. This table holds 98,000 or so clones, approximately 76% found once. Germline CDR1 reads MNHNS; CDR2 reads SASEGT. V was clipped by 4 bases and J by 8 bases, with 11 bases between them. The CDR3 has 12 amino acids. This receptor was taken from a woman aged 18-29 years in good health and CMV-seropositive. Sequencing input: PBMCs. The chain uses TRBV6-1 and TRBJ1-2; D gene ambiguous. The CDR3 DNA reads TGTGCCAGCAGTGTGAGTAATGCCGGCTACACCTTC. Translation: CASSVSNAGYTF.